This TCR beta chain is drawn from a study of T cell changes during pregnancy in multiple sclerosis. Germline V CDR1 and CDR2: SGHKS, YYEKEE (reference sequence). The CDR3 loop spans 16 amino acids. Between the trimmed V and J ends, which lost 0 bases and 4 bases, there was a span of 16 bases. This table comes from immunoSEQ multiplex PCR, and its TCRdb copy is limited to in-frame clones, with some not included. The profile shows more than 14,000 clones, approximately 83% of them singletons. This sequence originates from a female donor with multiple sclerosis, enrolled in a pregnancy study. The chain uses TRBV5-5 and TRBJ1-2, with TRBD1 as a possible D gene (6 bases). This material consisted of CD8+ T cells from peripheral blood mononuclear cells, taken in the first trimester of pregnancy. The CDR3 DNA follows: TGTGCCAGCAGCTTGGAGTATCCGGCAGGGGCCTATGGCTACACCTTC. Its translation is CASSLEYPAGAYGYTF.